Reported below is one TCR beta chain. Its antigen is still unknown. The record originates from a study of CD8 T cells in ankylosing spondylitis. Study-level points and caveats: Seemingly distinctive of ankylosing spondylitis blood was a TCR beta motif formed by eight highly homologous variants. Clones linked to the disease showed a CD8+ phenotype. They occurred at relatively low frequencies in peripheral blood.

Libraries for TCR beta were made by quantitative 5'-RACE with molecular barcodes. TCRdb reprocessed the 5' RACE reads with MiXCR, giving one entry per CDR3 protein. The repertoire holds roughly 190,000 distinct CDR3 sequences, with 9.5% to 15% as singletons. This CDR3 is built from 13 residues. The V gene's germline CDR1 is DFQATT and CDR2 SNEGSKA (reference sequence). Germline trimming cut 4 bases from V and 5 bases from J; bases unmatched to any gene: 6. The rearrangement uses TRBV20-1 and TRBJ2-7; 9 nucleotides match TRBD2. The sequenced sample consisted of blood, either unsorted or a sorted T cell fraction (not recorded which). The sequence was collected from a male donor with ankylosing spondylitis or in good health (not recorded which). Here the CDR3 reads CSATRLAVNEQYF. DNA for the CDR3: TGCAGTGCTACCAGACTAGCGGTAAACGAGCAGTACTTC.